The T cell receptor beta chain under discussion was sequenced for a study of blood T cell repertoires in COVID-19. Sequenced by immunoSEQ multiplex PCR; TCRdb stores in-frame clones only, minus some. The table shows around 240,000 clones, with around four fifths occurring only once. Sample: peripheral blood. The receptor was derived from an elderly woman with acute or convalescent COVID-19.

CDR3 amino acids: CASSKGTDTQYF. The CDR3, as DNA: TGTGCCAGCAGTAAGGGGACAGATACGCAGTATTTT. This sequence joins TRBV12-3 or TRBV12-4 and TRBJ2-3; D possibly corresponds to TRBD1 (5 bases). The CDR3 length is 12 residues. V lost 5 bases and J 3 bases, leaving 6 bases between the germline ends.